Ten or more counts support the clone carrying this T cell receptor (beta chain). This record comes from a study of glioma-infiltrating T cells. The CDR3 runs to 15 residues. Germline V CDR1 and CDR2: MGHDK, SYGVNS. Trimming at V came to 1 base and at J to 3 bases, leaving 2 bases not matched to a gene. Amplification of TCR alpha and beta CDR3 regions from RNA used iRepertoire nested multiplex PCR. TCRdb processed the multiplex PCR reads anew with MiXCR; each CDR3 protein has one entry. The sample consists of approximately 190,000 distinct CDR3 sequences, more than 25% of them appearing once. The sequenced material came from glioma tissue, nonneoplastic brain tissue, or PBMCs (not recorded which). The chain is built from TRBV25-1 and TRBJ2-1; 8 bases map to TRBD2. This sequence originates from a human donor with low-grade glioma or glioblastoma, undergoing nonglioma brain surgery, or in good health (not recorded which). CDR3 nucleotides: TGTGCCAGCAGTGAATTGCGGGAGGACTACAATGAGCAGTTCTTC. Translated: CASSELREDYNEQFF.